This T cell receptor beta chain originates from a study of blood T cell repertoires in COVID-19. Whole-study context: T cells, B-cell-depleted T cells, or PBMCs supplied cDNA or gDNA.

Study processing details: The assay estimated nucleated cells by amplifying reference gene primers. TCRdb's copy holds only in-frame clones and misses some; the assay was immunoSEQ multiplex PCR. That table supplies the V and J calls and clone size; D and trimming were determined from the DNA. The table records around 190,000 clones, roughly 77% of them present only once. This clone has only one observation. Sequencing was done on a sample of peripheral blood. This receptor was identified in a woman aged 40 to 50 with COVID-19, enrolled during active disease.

The CDR3 DNA sequence: TGTGCCACCAGCACACGGGGAGTTAGCGGAGCTAACTATGGCTACACCTTC. Amino acids: CATSTRGVSGANYGYTF. V and J are TRBV15 and TRBJ1-2; D remains ambiguous. The germline gives CDR1 LNHNV, CDR2 YYDKDF (reference sequence). This CDR3 is built from 17 residues. With 4 bases removed from V and 0 bases from J, the gap between germline ends came to 18 bases.